Detailed here is one T cell receptor beta chain. What it recognizes is unknown. Sequenced by immunoSEQ multiplex PCR; TCRdb stores in-frame clones only, minus some. This sample yields nearly 600,000 clones, of which roughly 95% are seen a single time; over 0.09% belongs to the top ten. The germline V gene encodes CDR1 MDHEN and CDR2 SYDVKM. The junction had 6 bases not matched to a gene; V was cut back by 8 bases and J by 5 bases. The CDR3 spans 14 residues. CD45RO-negative cells were positively selected for CCR7, leaving out terminally differentiated effector memory CD45RA+ cells. This sample is part of a study of shared clonotypes between healthy human individuals. Broader study findings: The generation probabilities recorded for non-shared clonotypes fell below those of clonotypes shared by all four donors.

The rearrangement uses TRBV28 and TRBJ2-5; 12 bases match TRBD2. This sequence originates from a woman between 25 and 40 years old in good health. The material sequenced was naive CD8+ T cells sorted from blood. For the CDR3, the DNA is TGTGCCAGCGCCGGAACTAGCGGGAGGGAGACCCAGTACTTC. It is translated as CASAGTSGRETQYF.